This T cell receptor (beta chain) was obtained from a study of long-term antiretroviral therapy in people with HIV. Post-ART PBMC samples numbered at least two per donor, and pre-ART ones at least one. Assay version v3.0 of immunoSEQ was used, and it was run at survey level. The repertoire was sequenced with immunoSEQ multiplex PCR; TCRdb's copy has only in-frame clones and lacks some. The table lists 45,000 or so clones, nearly 95% of them singletons. V dropped 1 base and J dropped 0 bases, with 7 bases sitting between them. Germline values: CDR1 SGHTA, CDR2 FQGNSA. The CDR3 is 15 residues long. Sequenced here: unsorted PBMCs, sampled 3.7 years after starting antiretroviral therapy. This sequence originates from a woman in her forties or fifties with HIV. V gene TRBV7-2 combines with J gene TRBJ2-1; D is unclear. CDR3 amino acids: CASSLGSSSYNEQFF. CDR3 bases: TGTGCCAGCAGCTTAGGGTCTAGCTCCTACAATGAGCAGTTCTTC.